Listed below are T cell receptor beta chains from one sample, sequenced in a study of vaccination and CD4 T cells after COVID-19. TCRdb reprocessed the PCR reads with MiXCR, giving one entry per CDR3 protein. The sample consists of 12,000 to 15,000 distinct CDR3 sequences, roughly three quarters of them appearing once. This material consisted of CD4+ T cells from blood, taken after SARS-CoV-2 vaccination. These receptor sequences come from a human donor who had recovered from COVID-19. The CDR3 runs from the conserved cysteine through the conserved F or W. Each record gives: V gene, J gene, clone size, D gene, CDR3 DNA, CDR3 protein. A D gene is named only where the DNA matches it firmly. A clone size is listed for some rows: how often the clone was seen (once, few, many), or a class if it is expanded.

v_gene: TRBV6-2/TRBV6-3
j_gene: TRBJ2-3
abundance: NA
d_gene: TRBD2
CDR3nt: TGTGCCAGCAGTTACCCCGAAGCGGGAGAAAGCACAGATACGCAGTATTTT
CDR3aa: CASSYPEAGESTDTQYF

v_gene: TRBV20-1
j_gene: TRBJ2-3
abundance: once
d_gene: TRBD2
CDR3nt: TGCAGTGCGCGCGGGAGGCCGAGGGATACGCAGTATTTT
CDR3aa: CSARGRPRDTQYF

v_gene: TRBV6-1
j_gene: TRBJ2-7
abundance: NA
d_gene: NA
CDR3nt: TGTGCCAGCATCTTGTTCCTGAGCTCCTACGAGCAGTACTTC
CDR3aa: CASILFLSSYEQYF

v_gene: TRBV7-8
j_gene: TRBJ2-5
abundance: few
d_gene: NA
CDR3nt: TGTGCCAGCAGCTTGGGAATCGCTTCAGGCCTGGAGACCCAGTACTTC
CDR3aa: CASSLGIASGLETQYF

v_gene: TRBV7-2
j_gene: TRBJ2-7
abundance: once
d_gene: TRBD2
CDR3nt: TGTGCCAGCAGCTTAGCGTCGGCTAGCGGGCGGTACGAGCAGTACTTC
CDR3aa: CASSLASASGRYEQYF

v_gene: TRBV7-2
j_gene: TRBJ1-5
abundance: few
d_gene: NA
CDR3nt: TGTGCCAGCAGCTTATCGCGGGATGGGCAGCCCCAGCATTTT
CDR3aa: CASSLSRDGQPQHF

v_gene: TRBV7-3
j_gene: TRBJ1-5
abundance: NA
d_gene: NA
CDR3nt: TGTGCCAGCAGCGATCGACCTGATCAGCCCCAGCATTTT
CDR3aa: CASSDRPDQPQHF

v_gene: TRBV25-1
j_gene: TRBJ1-4
abundance: few
d_gene: NA
CDR3nt: TGTGCCAGCAGTGAAGGTGAAAAACTGTTTTTT
CDR3aa: CASSEGEKLFF

v_gene: TRBV12-3/TRBV12-4
j_gene: TRBJ1-5
abundance: NA
d_gene: NA
CDR3nt: TGTGCCAGCAGTTTTGAAGTGAGTCAGCCCCAGCATTTT
CDR3aa: CASSFEVSQPQHF

v_gene: TRBV15
j_gene: TRBJ2-3
abundance: NA
d_gene: NA
CDR3nt: TGTGCCACCAGTCCCGGGTTTGGCACAGATACGCAGTATTTT
CDR3aa: CATSPGFGTDTQYF

v_gene: TRBV6-5
j_gene: TRBJ2-3
abundance: NA
d_gene: TRBD1
CDR3nt: TGTGCCAGCAGTTACCCCTTGGCCAGGGGGACCAATCAGTGGGGCACAGATACGCAGTATTTT
CDR3aa: CASSYPLARGTNQWGTDTQYF

v_gene: TRBV6-2/TRBV6-3
j_gene: TRBJ2-5
abundance: once
d_gene: NA
CDR3nt: TGTGCCAGCAGTTACTCGTTCAGCAAGGGGGAGACCCAGTACTTC
CDR3aa: CASSYSFSKGETQYF

v_gene: TRBV15
j_gene: TRBJ2-2
abundance: NA
d_gene: NA
CDR3nt: TGTGCCACCAGCAGACAGGGGGGCGGGGAGCTGTTTTTT
CDR3aa: CATSRQGGGELFF

v_gene: TRBV20-1
j_gene: TRBJ2-2
abundance: NA
d_gene: NA
CDR3nt: TGCAGTGCCAGAGGCCGGGACGGCGGGACCGGGGAGCTGTTTTTT
CDR3aa: CSARGRDGGTGELFF

v_gene: TRBV24-1
j_gene: TRBJ2-5
abundance: NA
d_gene: TRBD2
CDR3nt: TGTGCCACCAGTGATTTGACGCGGGGGCAAGAGACCCAGTACTTC
CDR3aa: CATSDLTRGQETQYF

v_gene: TRBV15
j_gene: TRBJ2-7
abundance: NA
d_gene: NA
CDR3nt: TGTGCCACCAGCAGGGCGACCCGCCTGGTTGGGAATTACGAGCAGTACTTC
CDR3aa: CATSRATRLVGNYEQYF

v_gene: TRBV18
j_gene: TRBJ1-6
abundance: NA
d_gene: NA
CDR3nt: TGTGCCAGCTCACTCGACAAGAATTCACCCCTCCACTTT
CDR3aa: CASSLDKNSPLHF

v_gene: TRBV19
j_gene: TRBJ1-2
abundance: NA
d_gene: NA
CDR3nt: TGTGCCAGTAGTATTAGCGTTGGGGGGAACTATGGCTACACCTTC
CDR3aa: CASSISVGGNYGYTF

v_gene: TRBV7-9
j_gene: TRBJ1-2
abundance: few
d_gene: NA
CDR3nt: TGTGCCAGCAGCTTAGATGGCAGCACTAACTATGGCTACACCTTC
CDR3aa: CASSLDGSTNYGYTF

v_gene: TRBV20-1
j_gene: TRBJ1-1
abundance: NA
d_gene: TRBD1
CDR3nt: TGCAGTGCTCCTCGGGGGGACAGGGGGCGCGGTACTGAAGCTTTCTTT
CDR3aa: CSAPRGDRGRGTEAFF

v_gene: TRBV2
j_gene: TRBJ1-5
abundance: NA
d_gene: NA
CDR3nt: TGTGCCAGCAGTGGGCGGGGAAATCAGCCCCAGCATTTT
CDR3aa: CASSGRGNQPQHF

v_gene: TRBV20-1
j_gene: TRBJ2-5
abundance: few
d_gene: TRBD2
CDR3nt: TGCAGTGCTAGGACTAGCGGGAGACAAGAGACCCAGTACTTC
CDR3aa: CSARTSGRQETQYF

v_gene: TRBV20-1
j_gene: TRBJ2-7
abundance: NA
d_gene: TRBD2
CDR3nt: TGCAGTGCTAGATCCGGGACTAGCGTCGACGAGCAGTACTTC
CDR3aa: CSARSGTSVDEQYF

v_gene: TRBV4-1
j_gene: TRBJ2-7
abundance: NA
d_gene: TRBD2
CDR3nt: TGCGCCAGCAGCCAAGATGGACTAGCGGGAGGAAGGGAGCAGTACTTC
CDR3aa: CASSQDGLAGGREQYF

v_gene: TRBV2
j_gene: TRBJ2-2
abundance: NA
d_gene: NA
CDR3nt: TGTGCCAGCACCCGAGGTGGTAACACCGGGGAGCTGTTTTTT
CDR3aa: CASTRGGNTGELFF

v_gene: TRBV20-1
j_gene: TRBJ1-5
abundance: few
d_gene: TRBD1
CDR3nt: TGCAGTGCTAGAGATCCCCCAGGGGGTTACATAGGCAATCAGCCCCAGCATTTT
CDR3aa: CSARDPPGGYIGNQPQHF

v_gene: TRBV20-1
j_gene: TRBJ2-7
abundance: NA
d_gene: NA
CDR3nt: TGCAGTGCTAGACGGGAGACGAACAGGGCCTACGAGCAGTACTTC
CDR3aa: CSARRETNRAYEQYF

v_gene: TRBV5-4
j_gene: TRBJ2-5
abundance: NA
d_gene: NA
CDR3nt: TGTGCCAGCAGCTCGAATAGCGTAGTGGAGACCCAGTACTTC
CDR3aa: CASSSNSVVETQYF

v_gene: TRBV11-3
j_gene: TRBJ2-3
abundance: NA
d_gene: NA
CDR3nt: TGTGCCAGCAGCTTAGGCGCAAGCACAGATACGCAGTATTTT
CDR3aa: CASSLGASTDTQYF

v_gene: TRBV20-1
j_gene: TRBJ1-1
abundance: NA
d_gene: NA
CDR3nt: TGCAGTGCTAGGTTGGGGCTGAGGACTGAAGCTTTCTTT
CDR3aa: CSARLGLRTEAFF

v_gene: TRBV2
j_gene: TRBJ2-6
abundance: NA
d_gene: NA
CDR3nt: TGTGCCAGCTTTTTAGCTGGGGCCAACGTCCTGACTTTC
CDR3aa: CASFLAGANVLTF

v_gene: TRBV10-3
j_gene: TRBJ1-2
abundance: NA
d_gene: TRBD1
CDR3nt: TGTGCCATCAGTGTAGGGGGACAGGCTCAAGCCCCCTATGGCTACACCTTC
CDR3aa: CAISVGGQAQAPYGYTF

v_gene: TRBV28
j_gene: TRBJ1-1
abundance: NA
d_gene: NA
CDR3nt: TGTGCCAGCAGTTTCTTGGAGGAAGCTTTCTTT
CDR3aa: CASSFLEEAFF

v_gene: TRBV25-1
j_gene: TRBJ2-2
abundance: NA
d_gene: TRBD2
CDR3nt: TGTGCCAGCAGTGATCCAGGGAGGGGCACCGGGGAGCTGTTTTTT
CDR3aa: CASSDPGRGTGELFF

v_gene: TRBV11-2
j_gene: TRBJ2-5
abundance: NA
d_gene: TRBD1
CDR3nt: TGTGCCAGCAGTTGGGACAGGGGTTTCCAAGAGACCCAGTACTTC
CDR3aa: CASSWDRGFQETQYF

v_gene: TRBV23-1
j_gene: TRBJ2-3
abundance: NA
d_gene: NA
CDR3nt: TGCGCCAGCAGTCAATCAGGCAGGTCCACAGATACGCAGTATTTT
CDR3aa: CASSQSGRSTDTQYF

v_gene: TRBV10-3
j_gene: TRBJ2-3
abundance: NA
d_gene: NA
CDR3nt: TGTGCCATCAGTGAAAACAGGGTCGGCACCGGCACAGATACGCAGTATTTT
CDR3aa: CAISENRVGTGTDTQYF

v_gene: TRBV28
j_gene: TRBJ1-5
abundance: NA
d_gene: NA
CDR3nt: TGTGCCAGTAACCTAGGGAGCCCTCAGAATCAGCCCCAGCATTTT
CDR3aa: CASNLGSPQNQPQHF

v_gene: TRBV18
j_gene: TRBJ1-1
abundance: NA
d_gene: NA
CDR3nt: TGTGCCAGCTCACCCCGGCAGGTGGCGTCAAACACTGAAGCTTTCTTT
CDR3aa: CASSPRQVASNTEAFF

v_gene: TRBV6-5
j_gene: TRBJ2-4
abundance: NA
d_gene: TRBD2
CDR3nt: TGTGCCAGCAGTTCTGGACTAGCTAAATTCAAAAACATTCAGTACTTC
CDR3aa: CASSSGLAKFKNIQYF

v_gene: TRBV20-1
j_gene: TRBJ1-5
abundance: NA
d_gene: NA
CDR3nt: TGCAGTGCTAGGGGCTTTAGACAGCGCCTAGGGGCCCAGCATTTT
CDR3aa: CSARGFRQRLGAQHF

v_gene: TRBV5-1
j_gene: TRBJ2-7
abundance: NA
d_gene: TRBD2
CDR3nt: TGCGCCAGCTCCACGGGGGGTTCCCTTATGGAGCAGTACTTC
CDR3aa: CASSTGGSLMEQYF

v_gene: TRBV7-2
j_gene: TRBJ2-7
abundance: NA
d_gene: NA
CDR3nt: TGTGCCAGCAGCTTAGCCTATCCCTCCTACGAGCAGTACTTC
CDR3aa: CASSLAYPSYEQYF

v_gene: TRBV27
j_gene: TRBJ1-1
abundance: once
d_gene: NA
CDR3nt: TGTGCCAGCAGTCCCTGGGGGGTCAGGAGACGCCGAACTGAAGCTTTCTTT
CDR3aa: CASSPWGVRRRRTEAFF

v_gene: TRBV20-1
j_gene: TRBJ2-5
abundance: NA
d_gene: TRBD2
CDR3nt: TGCAGTGCTAGAGATCACAGCGGGAGGCACCAAGAGACCCAGTACTTC
CDR3aa: CSARDHSGRHQETQYF

v_gene: TRBV19
j_gene: TRBJ2-1
abundance: NA
d_gene: NA
CDR3nt: TGTGCCAGTAGGGTCGCGGGTACTGAGCAGTTCTTC
CDR3aa: CASRVAGTEQFF

v_gene: TRBV20-1
j_gene: TRBJ1-2
abundance: NA
d_gene: NA
CDR3nt: TGCAGTGCTAGCAATCCCCTTACGAGGGGCTACACCTTC
CDR3aa: CSASNPLTRGYTF

v_gene: TRBV19
j_gene: TRBJ2-5
abundance: NA
d_gene: NA
CDR3nt: TGTGCCAGTAGTGATCTACAGGGGTTTGGGGGGGAGACCCAGTACTTC
CDR3aa: CASSDLQGFGGETQYF

v_gene: TRBV2
j_gene: TRBJ2-3
abundance: NA
d_gene: NA
CDR3nt: TGTGCCAGCGCCAGGGACTCTACTAGCACAGATACGCAGTATTTT
CDR3aa: CASARDSTSTDTQYF